The table lists the clone carrying this T cell receptor beta chain with a few counts. What it recognizes is unknown. The CDR3 runs to 14 residues. V dropped 3 bases and J dropped 0 bases, with 9 bases sitting between them. This sample was taken from a study of regulatory T cells in long-lasting Graves disease. Findings and caveats of the study: Comparison showed that persistent patients shared more public clonotypes (2,741) than new patients (over 950). Only a small sample size was used, which may have cut accuracy.

The time point denotes: newly diagnosed GD, antithyroid drugs for less than 3 months. Making the TCR library involved RNA that had been extracted from PBMCs. In this cohort, patients came from an endocrinology department located in Xi'an, China. Building the TCR beta libraries relied on iRepertoire HTBI primers, and CDR3 regions underwent Arm-PCR. TCRdb passed the multiplex PCR reads through MiXCR, listing each CDR3 protein once. The table records 300,000 to 400,000 distinct CDR3 sequences, about a sixth of them present only once. V usage is TRBV12-3 or TRBV12-4 and J usage is TRBJ2-7; no definite D call. The TCR sequence derives from a female donor with Graves disease. Sample: peripheral blood mononuclear cells (PBMCs), taken at new diagnosis, from a patient treated with antithyroid drugs. The CDR3, as DNA: TGTGCCAGCAGTTTCGCTAGTCCCTCCTACGAGCAGTACTTC. Translating it yields CASSFASPSYEQYF.